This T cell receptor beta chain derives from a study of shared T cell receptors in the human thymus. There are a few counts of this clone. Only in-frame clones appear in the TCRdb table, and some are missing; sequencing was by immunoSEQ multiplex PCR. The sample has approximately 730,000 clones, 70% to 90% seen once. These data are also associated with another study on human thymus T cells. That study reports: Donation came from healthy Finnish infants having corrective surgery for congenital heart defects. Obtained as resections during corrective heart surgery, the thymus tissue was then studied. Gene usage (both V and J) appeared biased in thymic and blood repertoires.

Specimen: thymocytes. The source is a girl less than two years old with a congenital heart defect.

The CDR3 DNA reads as TGTGCCAGCAGCCCCCGGGGCGGGGAGGATCAGCCCCAGCATTTT. Translated, it gives CASSPRGGEDQPQHF. This chain uses TRBV6-1 with TRBJ1-5; possible D gene TRBD1, 5 bases. This CDR3 region has 15 residues. Germline V gene sequence: CDR1 MNHNS, CDR2 SASEGT. V gave up 6 bases and J gave up 5 bases, with 17 bases separating them.